The 25 T cell receptor beta chains given below trace back to one sample, sequenced in a study of tumor-infiltrating lymphocytes in primary liver carcinoma. Total RNA (roughly 550 ng) served as template for TCR beta cDNA synthesis primed by a constant-region primer. Generation of the TCR beta libraries relied on three nested multiplex PCR rounds using slightly modified ARM-PCR. A C-beta reverse primer was combined with TRBV1-TRBV30 forward primers in the first two PCR rounds, and each round had around 10 cycles. In TCRdb, the multiplex PCR reads were re-called with MiXCR into one record per CDR3 protein. The table includes about 50,000 distinct CDR3 sequences, roughly 80% detected once. From roughly 21-30 mg of unsorted bulk tissue, DNA and RNA were co-extracted together. Source material: liver tumor tissue from sampling region 5. Subset reported: tumor region T5, tumor centre. The receptors were sampled from a man between 35 and 55 years old with primary liver carcinoma and hepatitis B virus infection.

Turning to this clonotype: Lacking the conserved final phenylalanine or tryptophan, this CDR3 likely reflects a read error. The DNA is omitted, as the CDR3 cannot be located on it reliably, and the CDR3 follows TCRdb's listing. The chain uses TRBV14 and TRBJ1-6; TRBD1, the table's D call, was not compared with the DNA. Germline V gene data show CDR1 as SGHDN and CDR2 as FVKESK. The CDR3 numbers 14 amino acids, ends counted. The CDR3 spells CASSHSGENSLIHL.

Note on this clonotype: Germline is not matched at one junction end, which may reflect a read error. The rearrangement joins TRBV11-1 to TRBJ2-7; 7 bases align to TRBD2. The length of the CDR3 is 13 residues. From germline, CDR1 is SGHAT and CDR2 FQDESV (reference sequence). In DNA form, the CDR3 reads TGTGCCTGCAGGCGGGAGCGATCCTACGAGCGGTACTTC. It specifies CACRRERSYERYF.

The rearrangement joins TRBV6-1 to TRBJ2-1; no clear D. The CDR3 spans 13 residues. Trimming shortened V by 9 bases and J by 9 bases, and 18 bases separated the two germline ends. The germline CDR1 and CDR2 sequences are MNHNS and SASEGT. CDR3 DNA sequence: TGTGCCAGTAGTCACGGACCGGCGATTGAGCAGTTCTTC. It is translated as CASSHGPAIEQFF.

There are a few counts of this clonotype. This may be a read error: a much more frequent sequence differs by one nucleotide. This chain connects TRBV30 to TRBJ2-3; the D gene is possibly TRBD2 (6 bases). The CDR3 covers 15 residues. V was cut by 3 bases and J by 2 bases, with 15 bases left in between. Looked up from germline, CDR1 is GTSNPN and CDR2 is SVGIG (reference sequence). This chain's CDR3 is CAWSRTSPLTDTQYF. CDR3 DNA sequence: TGTGCCTGGAGCCGAACTAGCCCTCTCACAGATACGCAGTATTTT.

The CDR3 sequence is CASSSTRGRHYGYTF. CDR3 in DNA: TGTGCCAGCAGCTCCACCCGGGGGAGACACTATGGCTACACCTTC. This chain joins TRBV11-3 and TRBJ1-2; TRBD1 is a possible D gene (5 bases). V was trimmed by 4 bases and J by 3 bases, leaving 15 bases between them. The germline CDR1 and CDR2 sequences are SGHNT and YENEEA. CDR3 length equals 15 residues.

This clonotype is medium-sized within its sample. The rearrangement joins TRBV11-2 to TRBJ1-5; D remains ambiguous. Trimming pared 2 bases from V and 7 bases from J, leaving 12 bases between. CDR3 length: 14 residues. Germline CDR1 is SGHAT and CDR2 is FQNNGV. The CDR3 nucleotides are TGTGCCAGCAGCTTAATAGGGTTGGGACAGCCCCAGCATTTT. Residues: CASSLIGLGQPQHF.

The rearrangement links TRBV13 to TRBJ1-4; TRBD1 matches 7 bases. With V trimmed by 9 bases and J by 14 bases, 12 bases remained unmatched. The CDR3 is made up of 12 amino acids. Germline V gene lookup returns CDR1 PRHDT and CDR2 FYEKMQ (reference sequence). The CDR3, as DNA: TGTGCCAGTAGCCCTAACAGGGGAAATCTGTTTTTT. Encoded protein: CASSPNRGNLFF.

This clonotype was seen a single time. V gene TRBV7-9 combines with J gene TRBJ2-5; a possible D gene is TRBD2 (5 bases). Trimming removed 9 bases at V and 9 bases at J, with 17 bases between. This CDR3 is built from 12 residues. Germline loops: CDR1 SEHNR, CDR2 FQNEAQ (reference sequence). For the CDR3, the DNA is TGTGCCAGTACACAGAGTCTGGAGGCCCAGTACTTC. Translating it yields CASTQSLEAQYF.

Sample share makes this clonotype medium-sized. The V and J genes are TRBV30 and TRBJ1-5, with TRBD1 as a possible D gene (6 bases). Germline CDR1 reads GTSNPN; CDR2 reads SVGIG (reference sequence). The V and J ends lost 5 bases and 2 bases respectively, with 16 bases between them. The CDR3 totals 15 residues. The DNA for the CDR3 is TGTGCCTGGGCCCTCGCGGGGGGCCGCAATCAGCCCCAGCATTTT. The encoded protein is CAWALAGGRNQPQHF.

This chain links TRBV11-2 with TRBJ2-7, with 10 bases aligning to TRBD2. Germline values: CDR1 SGHAT, CDR2 FQNNGV. The CDR3 sequence is 16 residues long. The J segment lost 6 bases and the V segment lost 0 bases, leaving 8 bases of the junction unmatched. The CDR3 DNA is TGTGCCAGCAGCTTAGAAGCTAGCGGGAGCGGGGTCGAGCAGTACTTC. This gives the protein CASSLEASGSGVEQYF.

As regards this clonotype: The conserved closing phenylalanine or tryptophan is absent in this CDR3, likely reflecting a read error. The CDR3 DNA sequence: TGCAGCGCCATGACATCTTGGACATGCACTCCCTACGAGCAGTACTCC. Protein: CSAMTSWTCTPYEQYS. This chain connects TRBV29-1 to TRBJ2-7, with D perhaps matching TRBD1 (5 bases). The CDR3 sequence is 16 residues long. Trimming shortened V by 7 bases and J by 2 bases, and 24 bases separated the two germline ends. Germline V gives CDR1 SQVTM, CDR2 ANQGSEA.

Turning to this clonotype: The junction differs from germline at one of its ends, possibly a read error. The chain is built from TRBV29-1 and TRBJ2-1, with 8 bases fitting TRBD2. The germline gives CDR1 SQVTM, CDR2 ANQGSEA. This CDR3 region has 15 residues. The DNA for the CDR3 is TGCAGCGTTGAAGGGAAGCGGGGGTTTGACAATGAGCGGTTCTTC. Amino acid sequence: CSVEGKRGFDNERFF.

A note on this clonotype: The junction does not match germline at one end; this may be a read error. This chain joins TRBV6-1 and TRBJ2-2, with D possibly TRBD2 on 6 matching bases. Germline V gene data show CDR1 as MNHNS and CDR2 as SASEGT. The CDR3 has 16 residues. This CDR3 reads CASSEVLTSLPGELLF. As DNA, the CDR3 is TGTGCCAGCAGTGAAGTCCTCACTAGCTTACCTGGGGAGCTGTTATTT.

In the case of this clonotype: A junction boundary mismatches the germline segment, possibly from a read error. The V and J genes are TRBV6-2 or TRBV6-3 and TRBJ2-7, with TRBD1 identical over 9 bases. Germline CDR1 MNHEY, CDR2 SVGEGT. The CDR3 sequence is 14 residues long. The CDR3, as DNA: TGTGACAACAGCCTCCGGGACAGGGCCCACGAGCAGCACTTC. Protein sequence: CDNSLRDRAHEQHF.

The chain couples TRBV6-5 to TRBJ1-1; TRBD1 aligns across 7 bases. The junction had 15 bases not matched to a gene; V was cut back by 6 bases and J by 14 bases. The CDR3 length is 13 residues. Looked up from germline, CDR1 is MNHEY and CDR2 is SVGAGI. CDR3 sequence: CASRSTTGLETFF. CDR3 nucleotide sequence: TGTGCCAGCAGGTCTACGACAGGGCTTGAAACATTCTTT.

By share of the sample, this clonotype is medium-sized. This chain links TRBV10-3 with TRBJ1-1, with unresolved D. The germline CDR1 and CDR2 sequences are ENHRY and SYGVKD. The CDR3 contains 13 residues. V dropped 7 bases and J dropped 1 base, with 10 bases sitting between them. CDR3 nucleotides: TGTGCCATCACGAGTGGGGAGAACACTGAAGCTTTCTTT. It translates to CAITSGENTEAFF.

The rearrangement links TRBV29-1 to TRBJ2-2, with 8 nucleotides matching TRBD1. In germline, CDR1 is SQVTM, CDR2 ANQGSEA. The CDR3 length is 12 residues. CDR3 sequence (DNA): TGCAGTGCCGACAGGGGAAGCGGGGAGCTGTTTTTT. Translation: CSADRGSGELFF.

This chain connects TRBV10-3 to TRBJ1-1; TRBD1 is a possible D gene (5 bases). V lost 9 bases and J 1 base, leaving 15 bases between the germline ends. The CDR3 consists of 14 residues. The V gene's germline CDR1 is ENHRY and CDR2 SYGVKD. The DNA of the CDR3 is TGTGCCATTTATGACACCGGGGGGAACACTGAAGCTTTCTTT. This encodes CAIYDTGGNTEAFF.

This clonotype has only a few counts. Relative to the germline gene, one junction end is altered; a read error may explain this. The chain recombines TRBV11-3 with TRBJ2-1, with D possibly matching TRBD1 (5 bases). Germline V gives CDR1 SGHNT, CDR2 YENEEA. The CDR3 contains 17 residues. The chain's CDR3 is CAGSIGEGAKSYNEQFF. For the CDR3, the DNA is TGTGCCGGCAGCATAGGGGAAGGCGCTAAATCCTACAATGAGCAGTTCTTC.

Remarks on this clonotype: One end of the junction does not line up with germline, which may come from a read error. The V call is TRBV5-1, the J call TRBJ2-3; TRBD1 matches 7 bases. The CDR3 is 16 residues long. Germline CDR1 reads SGHRS; CDR2 reads YFSETQ. The CDR3 DNA reads as TGCGCCAGCAGCTTGAGGACAGGCGGCCGCACTGATACGCAGTATTTT. Its protein is CASSLRTGGRTDTQYF. Drawing the rest from reference TRBV5-1 and TRBJ2-3, the complete variable domain is KAGVTQTPRYLIKTRGQQVTLSCSPISGHRSVSWYQQTPGQGLQFLFEYFSETQRNKGNFPGRFSGRQFSNSRSEMNVSTLELGDSALYLCASSLRTGGRTDTQYFGPGTRLTVL.

The chain is built from TRBV5-1 and TRBJ2-7; 8 bases match TRBD1. Germline CDR1 is SGHRS and CDR2 is YFSETQ. CDR3 length: 15 residues. With 4 bases clipped from V and 6 bases from J, the junction kept 12 bases outside the gene matches. CDR3 sequence reads: CASSLDREWICEQYF. CDR3 nucleotide sequence: TGCGCCAGCAGCCTGGACAGGGAGTGGATCTGCGAGCAGTACTTC.

In regard to this clonotype: Relative to the germline gene, one junction end is altered; a read error may explain this. The chain links TRBV7-2 to TRBJ2-7; possible D gene TRBD1, 6 bases. Germline values: CDR1 SGHTA, CDR2 FQGNSA. The CDR3 spans 15 residues. This CDR3 is CAGSIRRGGSYEQYF. Here the CDR3 DNA reads TGTGCCGGCAGCATCCGTAGAGGGGGCTCCTACGAGCAGTACTTC.

The CDR3 reads CASAISGVNVLTF. The DNA for the CDR3 is TGTGCCAGCGCCATCTCTGGAGTCAACGTCCTGACTTTC. The chain carries TRBV12-3 or TRBV12-4 and TRBJ2-6; D remains ambiguous. This CDR3 is 13 amino acids long. Trimming left V 8 bases short and J 9 bases short, with 14 bases between.

As concerns this clonotype: Compared with germline, one end of the junction differs, possibly owing to a read error. V usage is TRBV11-2 and J usage is TRBJ2-2; no clear D gene. The CDR3 consists of 14 residues. Germline V CDR1 and CDR2: SGHAT, FQNNGV. CDR3: CASSLVNHTRELFF. DNA for the CDR3: TGTGCCAGCAGCTTAGTGAATCACACCAGGGAGCTGTTTTTT.

This clonotype was observed a single time. A junction end diverges from the germline sequence, so it may reflect a read error. The chain carries TRBV28 and TRBJ2-7; D gene unclear. This CDR3 has 10 amino acids. The germline gives CDR1 MDHEN, CDR2 SYDVKM. The CDR3 region is CASKDGKQYF. CDR3 DNA sequence: TGTGCGAGCAAAGACGGCAAGCAGTACTTC.